Given below is one TCR beta chain in context. Its antigen is unknown. Germline values: CDR1 SGHTA, CDR2 FQGNSA. CDR3 length: 14 residues. Trimming pared 6 bases from V and 3 bases from J, leaving 13 bases between. TCRdb re-analysed the 5' RACE reads in MiXCR, keeping a single row per CDR3 protein. The sample holds about 240,000 distinct CDR3 sequences, 8% to 10% seen once. The data originate from a study of T-cell memory formation after mild COVID-19. Study observations and caveats: Detection of some responders pre-infection suggested pre-existing cross-reactive memory T cells participated.

This chain links TRBV7-2 with TRBJ2-3, with D perhaps TRBD1 or TRBD2 (5 bases each). This clonotype was sampled from a man aged 18 to 35 who had mild COVID-19 (a few samples of this study predate the infection). Cell type and time point are not known. Material for sequencing was PBMCs or a T cell subset sorted from them (not recorded which). CDR3 region: CASRARGDTDTQYF. The CDR3 region has the DNA TGTGCCAGCAGGGCCCGAGGGGATACAGATACGCAGTATTTT.